The 28 T cell receptor beta chains below all came from one sample that was sequenced in a study of blood T cell repertoires in COVID-19. Only in-frame clones appear in the TCRdb table, and some are missing; sequencing was by immunoSEQ multiplex PCR. The sample holds 200,000 or so clones, 86% seen once. The sample taken for sequencing was PBMCs or T cells enriched from blood (not recorded which). Receptor source: a woman aged 40 to 50 with acute COVID-19.

The CDR3 DNA sequence: TGTGCCAGCAGCGCCGGACTAGCGGTTGGGTCTGGTACGCAGTATTTT. This gives the protein CASSAGLAVGSGTQYF. The rearrangement links TRBV7-2 to TRBJ2-3; 10 bases line up with TRBD2. This CDR3 comprises 16 residues. After removal of 5 bases from V and 8 bases from J, the junction contained 13 bases not matched to a gene. Germline V gene sequence: CDR1 SGHTA, CDR2 FQGNSA.

The genes are TRBV6-5 and TRBJ2-7; TRBD2 aligns across 9 bases. Germline CDR1 and CDR2: MNHEY and SVGAGI. This CDR3 contains 12 residues. The chain's CDR3 is CAAGGAWDEQYF. The CDR3 nucleotides are TGTGCGGCGGGGGGGGCCTGGGACGAGCAGTACTTC.

V usage is TRBV27 and J usage is TRBJ1-5, with 9 bases lining up with TRBD1. J gave up 6 bases and V 5 bases, and 5 bases lay outside the gene matches. CDR3 length: 14 amino acids. Germline V lookup: CDR1 MNHEY, CDR2 SMNVEV (reference sequence). CDR3 loop: CASSTGGRGQPQHF. In DNA, the CDR3 is TGTGCCAGCAGTACAGGGGGCAGGGGTCAGCCCCAGCATTTT.

J is TRBJ2-2 and V is TRBV19; D perhaps matches TRBD1 (5 bases). The germline gives CDR1 LNHDA, CDR2 SQIVND (reference sequence). Trimming shortened V by 6 bases and J by 6 bases, and 8 bases separated the two germline ends. This CDR3 has 12 residues. CDR3 in DNA: TGTGCCAGTAGGGGGCGCCCCGGGGAGCTGTTTTTT. This sequence encodes CASRGRPGELFF.

This chain joins TRBV18 and TRBJ2-3; TRBD2 aligns across 7 bases. V was pared by 4 bases and J by 2 bases, with 3 bases of the junction left unmatched. The length of the CDR3 is 14 residues. Germline loops: CDR1 KGHSH, CDR2 LQKENI. As DNA, the CDR3 is TGTGCCAGCTCACAGGGGACTAACACAGATACGCAGTATTTT. This gives the protein CASSQGTNTDTQYF.

This chain connects TRBV7-2 to TRBJ1-2; D not resolved. The CDR3 consists of 14 residues. V was clipped by 1 base and J by 4 bases, with 10 bases between them. Germline CDR1 and CDR2: SGHTA and FQGNSA. The CDR3 loop reads CASSLDGSFYGYTF. The CDR3 DNA follows: TGTGCCAGCAGCTTAGACGGGTCCTTCTATGGCTACACCTTC.

The gene calls are TRBV29-1 and TRBJ2-1; TRBD1 agrees at 9 bases. Germline V gene data show CDR1 as SQVTM and CDR2 as ANQGSEA. V dropped 8 bases and J dropped 8; count of bases not matched to a gene: 7. The CDR3 is 12 amino acids. The CDR3 region has the DNA TGCAGCACCCGGACAGGGGTTCATGAGCAGTTCTTC. Translated: CSTRTGVHEQFF.

The rearrangement links TRBV7-2 to TRBJ2-3; 8 bases match TRBD1. CDR3 length: 14 residues. V lost 2 bases to trimming and J lost 7 bases; unmatched junction nucleotides: 5. CDR1 SGHTA and CDR2 FQGNSA come from the germline V gene. CDR3 nucleotides: TGTGCCAGCAGCTTAAGACAGGGGAATCATACGCAGTATTTT. Encoded protein: CASSLRQGNHTQYF.

J is TRBJ1-1 and V is TRBV3-1 (or the pseudogene TRBV3-2); 9 bases fit TRBD1. Germline V lookup: CDR1 LGHDT, CDR2 YNNKEL (reference sequence). This CDR3 contains 13 residues. V gave up 2 bases and J gave up 8 bases; unmatched junction bases: 3. The CDR3 reads CASSQPTGGEAFF. DNA for the CDR3: TGTGCCAGCAGCCAACCTACAGGGGGCGAAGCTTTCTTT.

The chain joins TRBV2 to TRBJ1-1, with D possibly being TRBD1 (5 bases). The germline V and J ends were trimmed by 8 bases and 0 bases, with 19 bases remaining between them. Germline CDR1 is SNHLY and CDR2 is FYNNEI. The CDR3 totals 16 residues. In DNA, the CDR3 is TGTGCCAGCGTAGGACAAGCCGCAAATGTGAACACTGAAGCTTTCTTT. This gives the protein CASVGQAANVNTEAFF.

The chain has TRBV7-9 and TRBJ1-1, with unresolved D. Deletions cut 2 bases from V and 7 bases from J, with 14 bases between. The V gene's germline CDR1 is SEHNR and CDR2 FQNEAQ (reference sequence). The CDR3 spans 14 residues. CDR3 sequence reads: CASSLTAMNIEAFF. In nucleotides, the CDR3 is TGTGCCAGCAGCTTAACAGCCATGAATATTGAAGCTTTCTTT.

The sample holds many counts of this clone. The gene calls are TRBV25-1 and TRBJ1-1, with TRBD1 matching over 11 bases. CDR1 and CDR2 (germline): MGHDK, SYGVNS. The CDR3 spans 14 residues. The V and J ends lost 8 bases and 5 bases, in that order; junction bases with no gene match: 7. The CDR3 nucleotides are TGTGCCAGCGAGGGACAGGGGGATCATACTGAAGCTTTCTTT. Translation: CASEGQGDHTEAFF.

The chain carries TRBV5-1 and TRBJ2-3; the match to TRBD1 covers 9 bases. The CDR3 is made up of 14 amino acids. CDR1 and CDR2 (germline): SGHRS, YFSETQ. V was pared by 6 bases and J by 3 bases, with 5 bases of the junction left unmatched. The CDR3 is CASTLQGATDTQYF. CDR3 bases: TGCGCCAGCACCCTACAGGGGGCAACAGATACGCAGTATTTT. Together with reference TRBV5-1 and TRBJ2-3, the CDR3 gives the full variable domain: KAGVTQTPRYLIKTRGQQVTLSCSPISGHRSVSWYQQTPGQGLQFLFEYFSETQRNKGNFPGRFSGRQFSNSRSEMNVSTLELGDSALYLCASTLQGATDTQYFGPGTRLTVL.

The genes are TRBV6-6 and TRBJ1-2, with TRBD1 as a possible D gene (6 bases). V was trimmed by 5 bases and J by 4 bases, leaving 38 bases between them. Germline V lookup: CDR1 MNHNY, CDR2 SVGAGI (reference sequence). This CDR3 spans 22 amino acids. The CDR3 DNA is TGTGCCAGCAGTCCCCAGATCACTCCCGAGGGACAAAAGACGATGGGCCGCTATGGCTACACCTTC. As protein: CASSPQITPEGQKTMGRYGYTF.

The chain combines TRBV6-5 with TRBJ1-1, with a possible D match to TRBD1 (6 bases). Germline CDR1 reads MNHEY; CDR2 reads SVGAGI. Trimming removed 5 bases from V and 6 bases from J, with 13 bases in between. The CDR3 is made up of 13 amino acids. The DNA of the CDR3 is TGTGCCAGCAGTAGTACAGGGTTACCTGAAGCTTTCTTT. Translating it yields CASSSTGLPEAFF.

The chain uses TRBV7-8 and TRBJ1-1, with D possibly TRBD1 on 5 matching bases. Germline CDR1 and CDR2: SGHVS and FQNEAQ. The CDR3 covers 14 residues. V was trimmed by 5 bases and J by 6 bases, leaving 16 bases between them. Here the CDR3 reads CASSPGGEQAEAFF. For the CDR3, the DNA is TGTGCCAGCAGCCCCGGGGGGGAGCAGGCTGAAGCTTTCTTT. Complete variable domain (other parts from reference TRBV7-8 and TRBJ1-1): GAGVSQSPRYKVAKRGQDVALRCDPISGHVSLFWYQQALGQGPEFLTYFQNEAQLDKSGLPSDRFFAERPEGSVSTLKIQRTQQEDSAVYLCASSPGGEQAEAFFGQGTRLTVV.

J is TRBJ2-3 and V is TRBV19, with 7 bases lining up with TRBD2. V trimming: 4 bases; J trimming: 0 bases; junction bases outside the gene matches: 4. The CDR3 length is 15 residues. Germline V gene lookup returns CDR1 LNHDA and CDR2 SQIVND (reference sequence). The CDR3 here is CASSNPGLSTDTQYF. The CDR3 DNA is TGTGCCAGTAGTAATCCGGGACTAAGCACAGATACGCAGTATTTT.

This clone has only one observation. The CDR3 sequence is CASSPSQGQAGANVLTF. The CDR3 coding sequence is TGTGCCAGCAGCCCCTCGCAGGGTCAAGCGGGGGCCAACGTCCTGACTTTC. The chain employs TRBV3-1 (or the pseudogene TRBV3-2) and TRBJ2-6, with a weak D call TRBD1 (5 bases). The CDR3 is 17 residues long. V was pared by 4 bases and J by 4 bases, with 17 bases between. The V gene's germline CDR1 is LGHDT and CDR2 YNNKEL (reference sequence).

The chain links TRBV12-5 to TRBJ2-2, with unresolved D. V lost 2 bases, J lost 3 bases, and 4 bases lay in between. Germline CDR1 LGHNT, CDR2 FRNRAP. The CDR3 runs 13 residues. In nucleotides, the CDR3 is TGTGCTAGTGGTTTGCGGGACACCGGGGAGCTGTTTTTT. Encoded protein: CASGLRDTGELFF.

The gene calls are TRBV5-1 and TRBJ2-3, with 7 bases matching TRBD1. The CDR3 length is 14 residues. Trimming took 4 bases from V and 4 from J; bases not matched to a gene: 6. Germline loops: CDR1 SGHRS, CDR2 YFSETQ. The CDR3 loop reads CASSPPGQPDTQYF. CDR3 sequence (DNA): TGCGCCAGCAGCCCACCGGGACAGCCAGATACGCAGTATTTT.

J is TRBJ2-1 and V is TRBV4-1, with 7 bases fitting TRBD1. This CDR3 is 16 amino acids long. V dropped 2 bases and J dropped 7; count of bases not matched to a gene: 11. Germline CDR1 and CDR2: MGHRA and YSYEKL. For the CDR3, the DNA is TGCGCCAGCAGCCAATACGTTTATACAGGGGTGAATGAGCAGTTCTTC. Protein: CASSQYVYTGVNEQFF.

V gene TRBV7-2 combines with J gene TRBJ1-5, with D possibly matching TRBD1 (5 bases). The germline V gene has CDR1 SGHTA and CDR2 FQGNSA. V lost 3 bases, J lost 5 bases, and 8 bases lay in between. There are 13 residues in the CDR3. CDR3 DNA: TGTGCCAGCAGCTTCTGGGGGGATCAGCCCCAGCATTTT. Translation: CASSFWGDQPQHF.

CDR3 protein: CASSEFNPGTGILNTEAFF. Written as DNA, the CDR3 is TGTGCCAGCAGTGAATTTAACCCCGGGACAGGGATACTGAACACTGAAGCTTTCTTT. The V call is TRBV2, the J call TRBJ1-1, with 9 bases fitting TRBD1. Germline trimming cut 2 bases from V and 0 bases from J; bases unmatched to any gene: 13. The CDR3 spans 19 residues. Germline V gene sequence: CDR1 SNHLY, CDR2 FYNNEI.

V usage is TRBV5-1 and J usage is TRBJ1-1; 7 nucleotides match TRBD1. J lost 3 bases, V lost 4 bases, and 6 bases had no gene match. The CDR3 covers 14 residues. Germline V gives CDR1 SGHRS, CDR2 YFSETQ. CDR3: CASSLQTGYTEAFF. In DNA form, the CDR3 reads TGCGCCAGCAGCCTACAGACAGGGTACACTGAAGCTTTCTTT.

CDR3 protein: CASSPPLLAEAFF. The DNA for the CDR3 is TGTGCCAGCTCACCACCGCTATTGGCTGAAGCTTTCTTT. The chain joins TRBV18 to TRBJ1-1; D unresolved. This CDR3 comprises 13 residues. Germline CDR1 and CDR2: KGHSH and LQKENI. The V gene lost 0 bases and the J gene lost 6 bases, with 8 bases spanning the gap.

This chain uses TRBV6-5 with TRBJ1-2; 9 positions agree with TRBD1. This CDR3 has 16 residues. The ends lost 1 base at V and 3 bases at J; junction bases unmatched: 6. Per germline, CDR1 MNHEY and CDR2 SVGAGI. Here the CDR3 reads CASSYYLQGAYYGYTF. The DNA for the CDR3 is TGTGCCAGCAGTTACTACCTACAGGGGGCCTACTATGGCTACACCTTC.

The chain couples TRBV15 to TRBJ1-2; D uncertain. The CDR3 sequence is 13 residues long. Germline lookup yields CDR1 LNHNV and CDR2 YYDKDF (reference sequence). V was clipped by 3 bases and J by 6 bases, with 11 bases between them. The CDR3 is CATSRGGGDGYTF. Here the CDR3 DNA reads TGTGCCACCAGCAGGGGTGGCGGAGATGGCTACACCTTC.

V gene TRBV7-9 combines with J gene TRBJ1-3, with D perhaps TRBD1 (6 bases). The CDR3 runs 12 residues. Germline V gene lookup returns CDR1 SEHNR and CDR2 FQNEAQ (reference sequence). V was pared by 5 bases and J by 7 bases, with 9 bases between. This CDR3 reads CASSTTGNTIYF. The DNA for the CDR3 is TGTGCCAGCAGCACTACAGGGAACACCATATATTTT.